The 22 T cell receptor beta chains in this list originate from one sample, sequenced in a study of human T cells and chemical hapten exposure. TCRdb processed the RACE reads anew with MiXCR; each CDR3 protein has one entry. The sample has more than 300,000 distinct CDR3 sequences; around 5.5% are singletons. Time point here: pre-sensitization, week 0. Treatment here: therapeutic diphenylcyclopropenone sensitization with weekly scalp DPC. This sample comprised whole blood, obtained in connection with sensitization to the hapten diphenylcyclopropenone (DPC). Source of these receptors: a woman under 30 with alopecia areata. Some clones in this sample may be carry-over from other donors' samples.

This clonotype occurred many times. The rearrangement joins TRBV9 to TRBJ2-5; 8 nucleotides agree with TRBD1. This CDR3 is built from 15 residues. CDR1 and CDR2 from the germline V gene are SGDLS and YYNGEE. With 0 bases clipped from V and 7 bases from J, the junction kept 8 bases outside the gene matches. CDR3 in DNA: TGTGCCAGCAGCGTAGGTGGCAGGGGGCCCGTGACCCAGTACTTC. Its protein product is CASSVGGRGPVTQYF.

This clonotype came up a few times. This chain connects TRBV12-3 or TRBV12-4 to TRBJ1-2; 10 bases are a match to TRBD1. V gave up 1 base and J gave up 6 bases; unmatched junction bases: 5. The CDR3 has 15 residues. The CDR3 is CASSLVTGGLDGYTF. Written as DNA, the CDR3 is TGTGCCAGCAGTTTAGTGACAGGGGGCTTGGATGGCTACACCTTC.

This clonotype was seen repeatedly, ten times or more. This chain's CDR3 is CSVPLRGAGEQYF. The CDR3 DNA reads as TGCAGCGTTCCCCTCCGCGGGGCGGGCGAGCAGTACTTC. The rearrangement joins TRBV29-1 to TRBJ2-7; possible D gene TRBD2, 6 bases. V was pared by 5 bases and J by 6 bases, with 17 bases between. CDR3 length: 13 residues. The V gene's germline CDR1 is SQVTM and CDR2 ANQGSEA.

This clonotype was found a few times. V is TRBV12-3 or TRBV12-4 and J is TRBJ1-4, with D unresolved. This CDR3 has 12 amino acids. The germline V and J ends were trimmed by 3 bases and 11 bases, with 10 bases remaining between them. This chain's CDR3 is CASSFGTDKLFF. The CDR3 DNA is TGTGCCAGCAGTTTTGGTACGGACAAACTGTTTTTT.

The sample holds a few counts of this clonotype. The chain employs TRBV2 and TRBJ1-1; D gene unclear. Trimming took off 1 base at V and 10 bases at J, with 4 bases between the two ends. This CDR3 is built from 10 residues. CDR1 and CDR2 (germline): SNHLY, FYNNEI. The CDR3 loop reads CASSEESAFF. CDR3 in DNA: TGTGCCAGCAGTGAAGAATCAGCTTTCTTT.

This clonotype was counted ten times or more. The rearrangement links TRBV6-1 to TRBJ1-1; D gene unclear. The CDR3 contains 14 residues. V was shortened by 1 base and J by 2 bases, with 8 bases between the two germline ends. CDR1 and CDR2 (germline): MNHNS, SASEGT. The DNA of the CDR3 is TGTGCCAGCAGTGAAGGAAGCACTAACACTGAAGCTTTCTTT. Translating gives CASSEGSTNTEAFF.

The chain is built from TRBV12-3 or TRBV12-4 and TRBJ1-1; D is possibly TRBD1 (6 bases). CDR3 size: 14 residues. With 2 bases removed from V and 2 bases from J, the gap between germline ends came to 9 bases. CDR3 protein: CASSLQDSNTEAFF. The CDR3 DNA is TGTGCCAGCAGTTTACAGGACAGTAACACTGAAGCTTTCTTT.

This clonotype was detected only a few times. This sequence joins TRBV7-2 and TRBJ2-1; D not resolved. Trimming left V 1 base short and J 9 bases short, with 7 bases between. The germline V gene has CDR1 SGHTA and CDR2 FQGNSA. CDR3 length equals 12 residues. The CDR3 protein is CASSLGLSEQFF. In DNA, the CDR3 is TGTGCCAGCAGCTTAGGGTTGAGTGAGCAGTTCTTC.

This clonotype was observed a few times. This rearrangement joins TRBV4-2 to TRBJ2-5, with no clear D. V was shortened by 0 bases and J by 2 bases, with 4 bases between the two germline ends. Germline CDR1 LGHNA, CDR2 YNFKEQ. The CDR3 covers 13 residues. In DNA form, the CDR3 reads TGTGCCAGCAGCCAAGAGAGACAAGAGACCCAGTACTTC. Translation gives CASSQERQETQYF.

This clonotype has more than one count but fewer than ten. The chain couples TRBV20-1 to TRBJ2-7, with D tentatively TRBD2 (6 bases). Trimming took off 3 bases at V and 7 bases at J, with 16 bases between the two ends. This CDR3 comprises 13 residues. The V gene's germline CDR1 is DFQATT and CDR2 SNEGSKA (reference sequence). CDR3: CSASPGDSGEQYF. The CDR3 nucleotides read TGCAGTGCTAGTCCAGGAGACAGCGGGGAGCAGTACTTC.

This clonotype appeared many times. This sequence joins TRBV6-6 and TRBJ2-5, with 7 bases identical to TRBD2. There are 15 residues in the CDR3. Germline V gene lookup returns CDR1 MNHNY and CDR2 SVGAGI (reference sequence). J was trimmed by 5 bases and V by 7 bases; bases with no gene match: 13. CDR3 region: CASTRSGVTSETQYF. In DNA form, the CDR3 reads TGTGCCAGCACTCGGAGCGGGGTGACTTCGGAGACCCAGTACTTC.

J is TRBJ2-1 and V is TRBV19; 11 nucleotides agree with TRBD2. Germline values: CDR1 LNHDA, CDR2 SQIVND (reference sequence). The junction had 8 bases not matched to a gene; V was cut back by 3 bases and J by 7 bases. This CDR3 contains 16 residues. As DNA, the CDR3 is TGTGCCAGTAGTATGGGCAAGACTAGCGGGGTAAATGAGCAGTTCTTC. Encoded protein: CASSMGKTSGVNEQFF.

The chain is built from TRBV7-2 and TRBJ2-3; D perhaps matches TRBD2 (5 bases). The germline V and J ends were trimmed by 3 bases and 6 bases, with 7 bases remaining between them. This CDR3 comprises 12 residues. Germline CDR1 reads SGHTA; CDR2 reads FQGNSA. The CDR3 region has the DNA TGTGCCAGCAGCTTCGAGGGTGATACGCAGTATTTT. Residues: CASSFEGDTQYF.

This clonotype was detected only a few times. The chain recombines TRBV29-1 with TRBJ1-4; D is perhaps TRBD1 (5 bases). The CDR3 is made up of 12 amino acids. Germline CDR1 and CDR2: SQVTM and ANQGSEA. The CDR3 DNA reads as TGCGGCGGGGCAGCAACTAATGAAAAACTGTTTTTT. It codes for CGGAATNEKLFF.

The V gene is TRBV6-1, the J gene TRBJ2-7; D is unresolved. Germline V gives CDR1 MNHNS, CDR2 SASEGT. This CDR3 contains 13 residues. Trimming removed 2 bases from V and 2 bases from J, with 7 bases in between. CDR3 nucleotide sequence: TGTGCCAGCAGTGAACGGCAGACCTACGAGCAGTACTTC. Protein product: CASSERQTYEQYF.

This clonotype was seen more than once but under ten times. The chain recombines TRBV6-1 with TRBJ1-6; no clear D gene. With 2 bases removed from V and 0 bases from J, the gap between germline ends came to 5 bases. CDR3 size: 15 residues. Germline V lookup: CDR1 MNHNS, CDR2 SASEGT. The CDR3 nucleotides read TGTGCCAGCAGTGAAAGGAGCTCCTATAATTCACCCCTCCACTTT. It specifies CASSERSSYNSPLHF.

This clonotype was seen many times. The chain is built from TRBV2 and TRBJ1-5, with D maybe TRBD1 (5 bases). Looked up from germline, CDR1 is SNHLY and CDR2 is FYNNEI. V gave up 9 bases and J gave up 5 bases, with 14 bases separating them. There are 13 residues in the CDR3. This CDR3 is CASREQADQPQHF. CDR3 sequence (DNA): TGTGCCAGTAGGGAACAGGCCGATCAGCCCCAGCATTTT.

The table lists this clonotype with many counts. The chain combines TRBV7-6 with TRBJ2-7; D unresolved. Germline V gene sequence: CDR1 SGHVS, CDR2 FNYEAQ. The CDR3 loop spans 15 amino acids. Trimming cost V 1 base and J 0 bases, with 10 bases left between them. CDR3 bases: TGTGCCAGCAGCTTAGACCGCCTTTTCTCCTACGAGCAGTACTTC. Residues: CASSLDRLFSYEQYF.

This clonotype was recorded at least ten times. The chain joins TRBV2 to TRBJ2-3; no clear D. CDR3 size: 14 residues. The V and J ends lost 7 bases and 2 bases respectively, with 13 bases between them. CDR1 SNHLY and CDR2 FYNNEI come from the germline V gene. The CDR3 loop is CASIITDPTDTQYF. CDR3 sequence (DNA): TGTGCCAGCATAATTACAGATCCCACAGATACGCAGTATTTT.

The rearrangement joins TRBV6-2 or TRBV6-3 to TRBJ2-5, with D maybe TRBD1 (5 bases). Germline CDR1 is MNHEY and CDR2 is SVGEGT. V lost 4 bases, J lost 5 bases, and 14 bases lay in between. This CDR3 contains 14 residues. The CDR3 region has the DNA TGTGCCAGCAGTTTTAGGGGTAGGCATGAGACCCAGTACTTC. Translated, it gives CASSFRGRHETQYF.

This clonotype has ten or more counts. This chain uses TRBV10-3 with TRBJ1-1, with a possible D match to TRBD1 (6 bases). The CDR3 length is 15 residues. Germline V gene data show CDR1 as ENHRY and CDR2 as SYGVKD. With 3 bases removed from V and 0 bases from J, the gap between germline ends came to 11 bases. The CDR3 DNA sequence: TGTGCCATCAGTGACCGGGACACTATGAACACTGAAGCTTTCTTT. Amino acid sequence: CAISDRDTMNTEAFF.

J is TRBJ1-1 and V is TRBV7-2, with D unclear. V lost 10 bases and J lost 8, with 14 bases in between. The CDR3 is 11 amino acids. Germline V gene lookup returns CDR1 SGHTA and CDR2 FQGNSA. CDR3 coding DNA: TGTGCCACCTCCCGGGATGCAGAAGCTTTCTTT. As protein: CATSRDAEAFF.